These 5 T cell receptor beta chains came from one sample sequenced in a study of CD8 T cells in ankylosing spondylitis. Study-level results: Under 10 highly homologous variants formed a TCR beta motif that appeared characteristic of ankylosing spondylitis blood.

TCRdb redid the calling of the 5' RACE reads with MiXCR, one entry per CDR3 protein. Seen here are around 430,000 distinct CDR3 sequences, 15% to 20% observed once, and the top ten hold around 0.92%. No antigens are known for them. Sequencing input: blood, either unsorted or a sorted T cell fraction (not recorded which). These receptors were collected from a male donor with ankylosing spondylitis.

The rearrangement joins TRBV6-5 to TRBJ2-3, with TRBD2 matching 11 bases. Germline CDR1 and CDR2: MNHEY and SVGAGI. CDR3 length: 17 amino acids. V lost 0 bases and J lost 5; bases outside the gene matches: 7. In DNA, the CDR3 is TGTGCCAGCAGTTACTCGTTGACTAGCGGGAAGGGAGATACGCAGTATTTT. Amino acids: CASSYSLTSGKGDTQYF.

V is TRBV4-1 and J is TRBJ1-2; 9 bases match TRBD1. Trimming took 4 bases from V and 8 from J; bases not matched to a gene: 8. The CDR3 is 14 residues long. The germline V gene has CDR1 MGHRA and CDR2 YSYEKL. The CDR3 here is CASSPGTGLRGYTF. CDR3 DNA: TGCGCCAGCAGCCCCGGGACAGGGCTTCGGGGCTACACCTTC.

The chain couples TRBV29-1 to TRBJ2-5; 8 positions match TRBD2. From germline, CDR1 is SQVTM and CDR2 ANQGSEA. The V segment lost 1 base and the J segment 5 bases; nucleotides outside the gene matches: 6. The CDR3 spans 14 residues. Here the CDR3 reads CSVEVSGEEETQYF. The CDR3 nucleotides are TGCAGCGTTGAAGTTAGCGGGGAAGAGGAGACCCAGTACTTC.

V gene TRBV25-1 combines with J gene TRBJ2-7; possibly TRBD1 for D (5 bases). The CDR3 has 15 amino acids. Germline CDR1 reads MGHDK; CDR2 reads SYGVNS. V was trimmed by 6 bases and J by 3 bases, leaving 18 bases between them. The CDR3: CASRGANERGYEQYF. CDR3 in DNA: TGTGCCAGCAGGGGCGCTAACGAAAGGGGCTACGAGCAGTACTTC.

This clonotype was counted between two and nine times. The chain carries TRBV9 and TRBJ2-1; 9 nucleotides agree with TRBD2. Per germline, CDR1 SGDLS and CDR2 YYNGEE. The CDR3 is 15 amino acids. The trim removed 4 bases at V and 3 bases at J, leaving 5 bases unmatched. The CDR3 loop is CASSPSSGSYNEQFF. In DNA form, the CDR3 reads TGTGCCAGCAGCCCGAGTAGCGGGAGCTACAATGAGCAGTTCTTC.